The T cell receptor beta chain under discussion was sequenced for a study of blood T cells in healthy people across ages. Study-wide context: Template switching captured about one barcoded beta molecule per two T cells.

Through a sample-barcoded 5' primer and a J-beta primer mix, a second PCR was run for roughly 6 to 11 cycles. TCRdb re-analysed the 5' RACE reads in MiXCR, keeping a single row per CDR3 protein. The sample includes about 1.8 million distinct CDR3 sequences, less than 50% of them seen just once. Per germline, CDR1 SGHTA and CDR2 FQGNSA. V lost 1 base, J lost 0 bases, and 13 bases lay in between. This CDR3 comprises 18 residues. This clonotype was counted between two and nine times. Sequencing was carried out using blood. The chain combines TRBV7-2 with TRBJ2-6; D remains unclear. This TCR derives from a middle-aged woman in good health. CDR3 sequence reads: CASSLVGRSSSGANVLTF. The CDR3 DNA is TGTGCCAGCAGCTTAGTGGGCAGGTCCAGCTCTGGGGCCAACGTCCTGACTTTC.